Listed below are T cell receptor beta chains from one sample, sequenced in a study of T cell responses to AZD1222 COVID-19 vaccine. This table comes from immunoSEQ multiplex PCR, and its TCRdb copy is limited to in-frame clones, with some not included. The table shows 85,000 to 130,000 clones, with around 86% occurring only once. This sample comprised peripheral blood, obtained 28 days after the second dose of the MenACWY control vaccine. These receptors were collected from an adult who received the MenACWY meningococcal vaccine as a control. The CDR3 runs from the conserved cysteine through the conserved F or W. D genes are given only for firm matches. Rows may omit the clone size; those that give it use once, few, many or a size class.

j_call clone_size v_call d_call cdr3_aa cdr3_nt
TRBJ1-2 . TRBV6-6 TRBD1 CASRPQTGGARGYTF TGTGCCAGCAGACCCCAGACAGGGGGCGCGCGGGGCTACACCTTC
TRBJ2-7 . TRBV14 . CASSQGQGLSYEQYF TGTGCCAGCAGCCAAGGGCAGGGGTTGTCCTACGAGCAGTACTTC
TRBJ2-3 . TRBV5-4 . CASSSLMDLFTDTQYF TGTGCCAGCAGCTCACTAATGGATCTCTTCACAGATACGCAGTATTTT
TRBJ1-2 . TRBV28 . CASSIRAYGYTF TGTGCCAGCAGTATCCGAGCCTATGGCTACACCTTC
TRBJ1-3 . TRBV6-2/TRBV6-3 . CASSYFADGSSGNTIYF TGTGCCAGCAGTTACTTCGCCGACGGGAGCTCTGGAAACACCATATATTTT
TRBJ1-5 . TRBV19 . CASRLRGTYSNQPQHF TGTGCCAGTAGGCTGAGGGGTACTTATAGCAATCAGCCCCAGCATTTT
TRBJ1-1 . TRBV14 TRBD1 CASRKGQKENTEAFF TGTGCCAGCAGGAAGGGACAGAAAGAGAACACTGAAGCTTTCTTT
TRBJ1-1 . TRBV19 . CASSIGRAEAFF TGTGCCAGTAGTATTGGTCGGGCCGAAGCTTTCTTT
TRBJ2-3 . TRBV5-1 . CASSPLSDTQYF TGCGCCAGCAGCCCCCTATCAGATACGCAGTATTTT
TRBJ1-2 few TRBV7-9 . CASSPTVNYGYTF TGTGCCAGCAGCCCGACAGTAAACTATGGCTACACCTTC
TRBJ1-6 . TRBV7-9 . CASTVDTSPLHF TGTGCCAGCACCGTTGACACCTCACCCCTCCACTTT
TRBJ1-1 few TRBV29-1 . CSVQIQQGTEAFF TGCAGCGTCCAAATACAACAGGGCACTGAAGCTTTCTTT
TRBJ2-3 . TRBV9 TRBD2 CASSVVSSGVSTDTQYF TGTGCCAGCAGCGTAGTATCTAGCGGGGTCAGCACAGATACGCAGTATTTT
TRBJ2-6 . TRBV25-1 TRBD1 CASSDQKGARANVLTF TGTGCCAGCAGTGATCAAAAGGGGGCAAGGGCCAACGTCCTGACTTTC
TRBJ2-7 once TRBV10-3 TRBD2 CAISESNGGAWEQYF TGTGCCATCAGTGAGTCGAACGGGGGGGCGTGGGAGCAGTACTTC
TRBJ2-7 . TRBV29-1 TRBD1 CSAARTGGDEQYF TGCAGCGCCGCGCGGACAGGGGGTGACGAGCAGTACTTC
TRBJ2-3 . TRBV11-2 TRBD1 CASSPPRTGPGDTQYF TGTGCCAGCAGCCCGCCGAGGACAGGGCCCGGCGATACGCAGTATTTT
TRBJ1-6 . TRBV4-2 . CASSQVRGNSPLHF TGTGCCAGCAGCCAAGTTCGAGGGAATTCACCCCTCCACTTT
TRBJ1-1 once TRBV5-1 TRBD1 CASIAGGAPNTEAFF TGCGCCAGCATCGCAGGGGGGGCACCGAACACTGAAGCTTTCTTT
TRBJ2-7 once TRBV7-2 TRBD1 CASSWGTGSNEQYF TGTGCCAGCAGCTGGGGGACAGGGAGCAACGAGCAGTACTTC
TRBJ1-1 . TRBV18 . CASSPQSGKNTEAFF TGTGCCAGCTCACCACAGTCAGGAAAGAACACTGAAGCTTTCTTT
TRBJ2-3 few TRBV28 . CASSLSVDTQYF TGTGCCAGCAGTTTATCCGTAGATACGCAGTATTTT
TRBJ1-3 . TRBV6-6 TRBD1 CASSSDRVTGNTIYF TGTGCCAGCAGTTCCGACAGGGTCACTGGAAACACCATATATTTT